The clone carrying this TCR beta chain was detected a few times. The antigen remains unidentified. A much bigger clone sits one base away, suggesting this may be a read error. MiXCR, applied by TCRdb to the reads, yields one record per CDR3 protein. Of approximately 89,000 distinct CDR3 sequences in the sample, roughly 25% were seen once. This specimen comes from a study of T cell repertoires in cytomegalovirus infection. CDR1 SGHTA and CDR2 FQGNSA come from the germline V gene. J gave up 3 bases and V 5 bases, and 10 bases lay outside the gene matches. This CDR3 region has 16 residues. This chain links TRBV7-2 with TRBJ2-7; 10 bases align to TRBD2. This material consisted of CD8+ T cells from cultured PBMCs, taken from culture after CMV antigen stimulation. The origin of this receptor is a human donor in good health (CMV status not recorded). Some clones in this sample may be carry-over from other donors' samples. CDR3 coding DNA: TGTGCCAGCAGCGCAACTAGCGGGAACCGCCGCTACGAGCAGTACTTC. It translates to CASSATSGNRRYEQYF. Using reference TRBV7-2 and TRBJ2-7 for the parts outside the CDR3, the full variable domain is GAGVSQSPSNKVTEKGKDVELRCDPISGHTALYWYRQSLGQGLEFLIYFQGNSAPDKSGLPSDRFSAERTGGSVSTLTIQRTQQEDSAVYLCASSATSGNRRYEQYFGPGTRLTVT.